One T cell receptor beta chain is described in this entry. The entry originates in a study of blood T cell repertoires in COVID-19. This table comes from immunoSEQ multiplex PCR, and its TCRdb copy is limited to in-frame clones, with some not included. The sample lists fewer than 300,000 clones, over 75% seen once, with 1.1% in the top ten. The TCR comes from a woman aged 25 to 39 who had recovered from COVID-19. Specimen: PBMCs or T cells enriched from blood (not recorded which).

The CDR3: CAWRALATHSAQYF. CDR3 bases: TGTGCCTGGAGGGCCCTAGCGACCCACTCGGCCCAGTACTTC. The chain is built from TRBV30 and TRBJ2-5; tentative D call: TRBD2 (6 bases). Germline CDR1 is GTSNPN and CDR2 is SVGIG (reference sequence). Trimming pared 3 bases from V and 9 bases from J, leaving 20 bases between. The length of the CDR3 is 14 residues.